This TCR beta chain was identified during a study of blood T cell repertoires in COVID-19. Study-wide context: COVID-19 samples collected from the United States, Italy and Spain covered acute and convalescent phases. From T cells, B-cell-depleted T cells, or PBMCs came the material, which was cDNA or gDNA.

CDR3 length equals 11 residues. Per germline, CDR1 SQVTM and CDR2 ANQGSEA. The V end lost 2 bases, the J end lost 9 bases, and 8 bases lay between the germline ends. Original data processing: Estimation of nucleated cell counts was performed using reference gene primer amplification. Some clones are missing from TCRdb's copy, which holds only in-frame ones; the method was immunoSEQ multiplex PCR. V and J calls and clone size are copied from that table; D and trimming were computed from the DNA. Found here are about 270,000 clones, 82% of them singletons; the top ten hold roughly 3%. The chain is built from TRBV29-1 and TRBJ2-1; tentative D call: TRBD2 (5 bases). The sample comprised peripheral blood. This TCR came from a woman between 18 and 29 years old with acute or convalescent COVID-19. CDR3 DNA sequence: TGCAGCGTTGAAATACTAGGTGAGCAGTTCTTC. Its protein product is CSVEILGEQFF.